Listed here are 23 T cell receptor beta chains from one sample, sequenced in a study of ipilimumab plus nivolumab after autologous stem cell transplantation. Here immunoSEQ multiplex PCR was the method, and the copy in TCRdb shows in-frame clones only, minus some. The profile shows tens of thousands of clones, about 86% of them singletons. Sample: PBMCs, taken in a trial of ipilimumab plus nivolumab as post-transplant consolidation. Source of these receptors: a male donor with diffuse large B-cell lymphoma.

Remarks on this clone: At one end, the junction sequence differs from germline, possibly due to a read error. The CDR3 reads CAISEADRNNYGYTF. The DNA for the CDR3 is TGTGCCATCAGTGAGGCGGACAGGAATAACTATGGCTACACCTTC. The V and J genes are TRBV6-6 and TRBJ1-2; 7 bases line up with TRBD1. Germline-derived CDR1 and CDR2 are MNHNY and SVGAGI (reference sequence). This CDR3 contains 15 residues.

The rearrangement links TRBV9 to TRBJ1-2, with no clear D. Germline V gene sequence: CDR1 SGDLS, CDR2 YYNGEE. CDR3 length: 11 amino acids. The germline V and J ends were trimmed by 3 bases and 5 bases, with 5 bases remaining between them. DNA for the CDR3: TGTGCCAGCAGCGCCTGGTATGGCTACACCTTC. Translating it yields CASSAWYGYTF.

There are a few counts of this clone. The chain employs TRBV2 and TRBJ1-5; D not certain. This CDR3 is built from 10 residues. Germline lookup yields CDR1 SNHLY and CDR2 FYNNEI. Trimming took 8 bases from V and 9 from J, leaving 8 bases between them. DNA for the CDR3: TGTGCCAGCGGGCCCCCGCCCCAGCATTTT. Its translation is CASGPPPQHF.

The V gene is TRBV10-2, the J gene TRBJ2-7; D is ambiguous. CDR3 length equals 14 residues. Germline V gene sequence: CDR1 WSHSY, CDR2 SAAADI. V dropped 6 bases and J dropped 0 bases, with 12 bases sitting between them. The CDR3 region is CASRSGSTSYEQYF. CDR3 nucleotide sequence: TGCGCCAGCAGGTCCGGGTCAACCTCCTACGAGCAGTACTTC.

The chain has TRBV6-1 and TRBJ2-4, with 14 bases matching TRBD2. The V gene's germline CDR1 is MNHNS and CDR2 SASEGT. The CDR3 length is 15 residues. After removal of 6 bases from V and 10 bases from J, the junction contained 8 bases not matched to a gene. The CDR3 protein is CASSPTSGGAMIQYF. DNA of the CDR3: TGTGCCAGCAGCCCGACTAGCGGGGGGGCCATGATTCAGTACTTC.

This clone appeared once. The chain couples TRBV19 to TRBJ1-4, with a weak D call TRBD1 (5 bases). The germline V gene has CDR1 LNHDA and CDR2 SQIVND (reference sequence). V was shortened by 4 bases and J by 0 bases, with 18 bases between the two germline ends. The CDR3 consists of 18 residues. Here the CDR3 reads CASSKGRRGGATNEKLFF. CDR3 bases: TGTGCCAGTAGTAAGGGACGACGGGGGGGAGCAACTAATGAAAAACTGTTTTTT.

This chain joins TRBV15 and TRBJ2-7, with 7 bases identical to TRBD1. Germline V gene lookup returns CDR1 LNHNV and CDR2 YYDKDF (reference sequence). J gave up 3 bases and V 0 bases, and 8 bases lay outside the gene matches. This CDR3 comprises 16 residues. The chain's CDR3 is CATSRERRQGVYEQYF. CDR3 in DNA: TGTGCCACCAGCAGAGAACGGCGCCAGGGGGTCTACGAGCAGTACTTC.

This clone was counted a few times. The rearrangement joins TRBV9 to TRBJ2-3; D uncertain. The CDR3 is 15 amino acids. Trimming took 0 bases from V and 2 from J, leaving 10 bases between them. Germline V CDR1 and CDR2: SGDLS, YYNGEE. The CDR3 nucleotides read TGTGCCAGCAGCGTAGGGGGTCTCTACACAGATACGCAGTATTTT. Its protein product is CASSVGGLYTDTQYF.

The chain couples TRBV6-1 to TRBJ2-5; 14 bases match TRBD2. V was pared by 5 bases and J by 5 bases, with 4 bases of the junction left unmatched. This CDR3 has 15 amino acids. From germline, CDR1 is MNHNS and CDR2 SASEGT. CDR3 protein: CASSPGLAGVETQYF. CDR3 in DNA: TGTGCCAGCAGTCCGGGACTAGCGGGGGTGGAGACCCAGTACTTC.

In DNA form, the CDR3 reads TGTGCCTGGGGCCTTTCCTACGAGCAGTACTTC. As protein: CAWGLSYEQYF. The V and J genes are TRBV30 and TRBJ2-7; D is unresolved. The CDR3 totals 11 residues. The V and J ends lost 5 bases and 1 base respectively, with 6 bases between them. The germline CDR1 and CDR2 sequences are GTSNPN and SVGIG (reference sequence). Looking up the rest from reference TRBV30 and TRBJ2-7 gives the full variable domain: SQTIHQWPATLVQPVGSPLSLECTVEGTSNPNLYWYRQAAGRGLQLLFYSVGIGQISSEVPQNLSASRPQDRQFILSSKKLLLSDSGFYLCAWGLSYEQYFGPGTRLTVT.

Comment on this clone: In the same sample, other DNA sequences code for this CDR3. The chain combines TRBV6-1 with TRBJ1-2; D is unclear. V was shortened by 3 bases and J by 3 bases, with 8 bases between the two germline ends. CDR3 size: 13 residues. Germline CDR1 reads MNHNS; CDR2 reads SASEGT. The DNA for the CDR3 is TGTGCCAGCAGTGAGTGGGGAGACTATGGCTACACCTTC. Translation: CASSEWGDYGYTF.

The chain joins TRBV27 to TRBJ1-1; D not resolved. V lost 6 bases and J 3 bases, leaving 11 bases between the germline ends. This CDR3 has 13 residues. Germline assignment: CDR1 MNHEY and CDR2 SMNVEV (reference sequence). CDR3 coding DNA: TGTGCCAGCAGCCTCAAGAGAGACACTGAAGCTTTCTTT. It is translated as CASSLKRDTEAFF.

V is TRBV7-6 and J is TRBJ1-2, with TRBD1 matching 7 bases. From germline, CDR1 is SGHVS and CDR2 FNYEAQ. There are 15 residues in the CDR3. Trimming took 7 bases from V and 4 from J; bases not matched to a gene: 12. Written as DNA, the CDR3 is TGTGCCAGCACCGTTGAGGCAGGGGGACTCTATGGCTACACCTTC. It specifies CASTVEAGGLYGYTF.

The chain uses TRBV5-6 and TRBJ1-2; D possibly corresponds to TRBD1 (5 bases). The CDR3 consists of 15 residues. V lost 1 base and J lost 3, with 13 bases in between. The germline V gene encodes CDR1 SGHDT and CDR2 YYEEEE. Here the CDR3 DNA reads TGTGCCAGCAGCTTGCCCTCCCAGGGCTACTATGGCTACACCTTC. It codes for CASSLPSQGYYGYTF.

V and J are TRBV19 and TRBJ1-4; 7 nucleotides agree with TRBD1. From germline, CDR1 is LNHDA and CDR2 SQIVND (reference sequence). Trimming took 5 bases from V and 14 from J; bases not matched to a gene: 14. The CDR3 contains 14 residues. CDR3 protein: CASSFRDSGGGLFF. The CDR3 DNA is TGTGCCAGTAGTTTCCGGGACAGCGGAGGGGGGCTGTTTTTT.

The V gene is TRBV7-2, the J gene TRBJ2-7, with TRBD1 matching over 9 bases. The CDR3 sequence is 13 residues long. Looked up from germline, CDR1 is SGHTA and CDR2 is FQGNSA. V trimming: 5 bases; J trimming: 6 bases; junction bases outside the gene matches: 5. The CDR3 spells CASSRDRVSEQYF. CDR3 nucleotides: TGTGCCAGCAGCCGGGACAGGGTTAGCGAGCAGTACTTC.

Only one count was recorded for this clone. This chain uses TRBV6-5 with TRBJ1-6, with D possibly matching TRBD1 (6 bases). The CDR3 sequence is 13 residues long. Germline values: CDR1 MNHEY, CDR2 SVGAGI. Trimming pared 6 bases from V and 5 bases from J, leaving 8 bases between. The CDR3 nucleotides are TGTGCCAGCAGGAGGACAGATAATTCACCCCTCCACTTT. Protein product: CASRRTDNSPLHF.

In nucleotides, the CDR3 is TGCGCCAGCAGCCAAGAGAATCGACCGGGACGGAGCTCCTACAATGAGCAGTTCTTC. Its protein product is CASSQENRPGRSSYNEQFF. The chain carries TRBV4-1 and TRBJ2-1, with D perhaps assigned TRBD1 or TRBD2 (5 bases each). CDR1 MGHRA and CDR2 YSYEKL come from the germline V gene. Trimming removed 0 bases from V and 0 bases from J, with 18 bases in between. The CDR3 sequence is 19 residues long.

This clone has only one observation. The V gene is TRBV7-2, the J gene TRBJ1-3; 9 bases map to TRBD1. V shed 1 base and J 3 bases; nucleotides not matched to a gene: 4. CDR3 size: 16 residues. Germline assignment: CDR1 SGHTA and CDR2 FQGNSA. In DNA, the CDR3 is TGTGCCAGCAGCTTAGGGGGGGGACAGGGTGGAAACACCATATATTTT. It is translated as CASSLGGGQGGNTIYF.

This clone was seen once. The chain is built from TRBV4-1 and TRBJ2-7; TRBD1 might be the D (5 bases). Deletions cut 1 base from V and 3 bases from J, with 19 bases between. Germline V gene lookup returns CDR1 MGHRA and CDR2 YSYEKL. The CDR3 is 17 residues long. The DNA for the CDR3 is TGCGCCAGCAGCCAAGCTTTTGGGATGACAGAGGACTACGAGCAGTACTTC. Translated: CASSQAFGMTEDYEQYF.

The CDR3: CASSSTSGGAYNEQFF. Written as DNA, the CDR3 is TGTGCCAGCAGCTCCACTAGCGGGGGGGCCTACAATGAGCAGTTCTTC. V gene TRBV7-9 combines with J gene TRBJ2-1, with 13 bases matching TRBD2. The CDR3 sequence is 16 residues long. Trimming took 4 bases from V and 2 from J; bases not matched to a gene: 2. Germline V gene sequence: CDR1 SEHNR, CDR2 FQNEAQ (reference sequence).

The CDR3: CASSTVVAGDTQYF. CDR3 nucleotide sequence: TGTGCCAGCAGCACCGTGGTAGCGGGAGATACGCAGTATTTT. This chain links TRBV28 with TRBJ2-3; 7 bases are a match to TRBD2. The CDR3 is 14 residues long. Trimming removed 6 bases from V and 5 bases from J; junction bases left unmatched: 8. Germline CDR1 is MDHEN and CDR2 is SYDVKM.

This sequence joins TRBV5-1 and TRBJ1-1; D is unresolved. Trimming shortened V by 4 bases and J by 4 bases, and 14 bases separated the two germline ends. Germline V gives CDR1 SGHRS, CDR2 YFSETQ. The CDR3 spans 14 residues. This CDR3 is CASSPLRLGTEAFF. The DNA of the CDR3 is TGCGCCAGCAGCCCCCTGAGGCTGGGCACTGAAGCTTTCTTT.